This T cell receptor (beta chain) was retrieved from a study of early T cells in non-severe SARS-CoV-2 infection. The TCR library protocol was used to attach unique molecular identifiers. These identifiers were attached to individual cDNA molecules. TCRdb redid the calling of the 5' RACE reads with MiXCR, one entry per CDR3 protein. In the table there are around 67,000 distinct CDR3 sequences, about 12% of which are singletons. Per the germline V gene, CDR1 is MNHNY and CDR2 is SVGAGI (reference sequence). V lost 0 bases and J lost 5, with 5 bases in between. This CDR3 comprises 13 residues. The genes are TRBV6-6 and TRBJ1-3; no firm D call. The sequenced sample consisted of whole blood. The clonotype originates from an adult who was a healthcare worker with PCR-confirmed SARS-CoV-2 infection or an uninfected control (not recorded which). The CDR3 loop is CASSYSIRNTIYF. The CDR3 DNA reads as TGTGCCAGCAGTTACTCGATACGAAACACCATATATTTT.